This T cell receptor beta chain was sequenced during a study of identical twins (TCRdb year 2016). Broadly, across the study: TCR alpha and beta repertoires from monozygotic twins, unrelated adults of various ages and cord blood were deep-sequenced to test whether fetal clonotypes persist. To rule out contamination, the twin experiments were replicated at different times with different library preparation protocols. Beyond this particular receptor, the publication reports: Compared with coincidental sharing between unrelated individuals, an excess of low generation-probability sequences was observed among out-of-frame TCR alpha sequences shared between twins. Recombination models systematically underestimated out-of-frame TCR alpha sharing in monozygotic twins but agreed with sharing between unrelated individuals. Fewer insertions were carried by abundant cord blood beta clonotypes, a similar but weaker trend appeared in young adult naive repertoires, and no such trend appeared in memory repertoires. Excess twin sharing in beta out-of-frame sequences was weaker because fewer shared sequences lowered the signal-to-noise ratio. Conclusions relied on cross-sectional statistical analysis, since the same donors could not be followed over many years. Invariant T cells such as MAIT and iNKT could partly confound zero-insertion analyses, although diverse VJ usage argued against such confounding for most clonotypes.

Every donor was a healthy Caucasian. Three pairs of female monozygotic twins, all aged 18 to 29 years, were included in the twin cohort. Positive isolation kits from Invitrogen were used to isolate the CD4+ and CD8+ T cell populations. Taken from cysteine to phenylalanine, the CDR3 has 14 residues. The entry retains the CDR3 DNA only, 42 bases that are in frame from base 1. Between the V and J ends, shortened by 6 bases and 6 bases respectively, the junction contains 19 bases. From a lookup of the germline V gene (reference sequence), CDR1 and CDR2 are DFQATT and SNEGSKA. This clonotype was seen a few times. Its specific antigen is unknown. No qualities accompany the bases; no much larger clone lies one base away. Library generation was performed with 5' RACE. The reads were generated on an Illumina HiSeq 2000. A universal primer binding site was introduced by template switching, and a unique molecular identifier was present in the final cDNA, enabling accurate counting of TCR cDNA molecules. Specific primers in the conserved constant-segment region were used to synthesize first-strand cDNA for the TCR alpha and beta chains. To control for contamination, each cDNA library was double barcoded with a SMART-Mk sample barcode plus Illumina barcodes. TruSeq adapter sequences along with Illumina sample barcodes were introduced in two successive PCR steps. Sequencing of the TCR alpha and beta cDNA libraries was done on the Illumina HiSeq platform using custom primers. The authors processed their data as follows. MiGEC was used to process raw reads and extract unique molecular identifiers, and MiXCR was used to find CDR3 positions. For each individual, recombination models were inferred using an EM algorithm with the repgenHMM and IGoR tools. The analysis of shared clonotypes was done with the tcR package in R, with sharing normalized by the product of cloneset sizes. To study raw recombination without the effects of thymic and clonal selection, out-of-frame nonproductive sequences were analyzed. The public reads were reprocessed in TCRdb via fastp at Q25 and MiXCR, keeping in-frame beta chains. Rows matching on CDR3 protein sequence are summarized as one entry with the most common DNA and genes. The V and J calls follow TCRdb's processing rather than the paper's. The sample has more than 400,000 distinct CDR3 sequences on record, approximately 14% of them singletons. The top ten hold about 0.4% of the sample.

The same data also went into a second study, on yellow fever vaccine responses in identical twins. From the second report: The T cell response to vaccination in identical twins was reported by the authors to appear partly convergent and partly personalized. In the study, vaccine-responding T cell clones were precisely tracked in identical twins.

The sequence is built from TRBV20-1 and TRBJ2-3; the D gene is perhaps TRBD1, from 5 matching bases. The sequence came from a woman aged 18-30 years in good health. The sequenced material came from CD4+ T cells sorted from blood. The CDR3 protein is CSAPPGYSSDTQYF. The nucleotide sequence is given as TGCAGTGCCCCTCCAGGGTATTCGTCGGATACGCAGTATTTT.